The sequence of this T cell receptor beta chain was determined in a study of T cell responses to AZD1222 COVID-19 vaccine. The CDR3 consists of 13 residues. Germline V gene data show CDR1 as ENHRY and CDR2 as SYGVKD. V was cut by 3 bases and J by 8 bases, with 11 bases left in between. TCRdb keeps only in-frame clones here, not all; method: immunoSEQ multiplex PCR. The sample records around 110,000 clones, 85% to 95% being singletons. The chain combines TRBV10-3 with TRBJ2-1; D unresolved. The material was peripheral blood, obtained on day 0 of AZD1222 vaccination. The sequence was collected from an adult in good health. This CDR3 is CAISDQEEDEQFF. The CDR3 DNA reads TGTGCCATCAGTGATCAAGAGGAAGATGAGCAGTTCTTC.